Following are 22 T cell receptor beta chains from one sample sequenced in a study of T cells in Graves' hyperthyroidism and ophthalmopathy. Amplified TCR beta CDR3 regions came from RNA transcripts. In the first-round RT-PCR of the TCR CDR3, the HTBI primer set was used. Each CDR3 protein gets one entry after TCRdb re-called the multiplex PCR reads with MiXCR. The data hold more than 550,000 distinct CDR3 sequences, with roughly a sixth observed a single time. Source material: blood. All receptors come from a woman aged 45-65 years with Graves' hyperthyroidism that later progressed to Graves' ophthalmopathy.

Ten or more counts support this clonotype. The chain joins TRBV2 to TRBJ1-2; a possible D gene is TRBD1 (5 bases). The V and J ends lost 2 bases and 6 bases respectively, with 13 bases between them. The germline V gene encodes CDR1 SNHLY and CDR2 FYNNEI. This CDR3 is 14 amino acids long. The CDR3, as DNA: TGTGCCAGCAGTGAACTGAGGGGCGAGGATGGCTACACCTTC. This gives the protein CASSELRGEDGYTF.

This clonotype was observed many times. The J gene is TRBJ2-1, the V gene TRBV20-1; D may be TRBD2 (5 bases). The CDR3 runs 16 residues. Germline assignment: CDR1 DFQATT and CDR2 SNEGSKA (reference sequence). V was shortened by 4 bases and J by 6 bases, with 22 bases between the two germline ends. The CDR3, as DNA: TGCAGTGCTAAGGAACCCACGTGGGCCGGAGGCAATGAGCAGTTCTTC. It translates to CSAKEPTWAGGNEQFF.

This chain connects TRBV10-3 to TRBJ2-7, with TRBD1 identical over 7 bases. With V trimmed by 6 bases and J by 7 bases, 6 bases remained unmatched. There are 12 residues in the CDR3. Germline V CDR1 and CDR2: ENHRY, SYGVKD. In nucleotides, the CDR3 is TGTGCCATCAGGGGAACAGGGGTAGAGCAGTACTTC. Translation: CAIRGTGVEQYF.

This clonotype was observed at least ten times. V usage is TRBV7-2 and J usage is TRBJ2-7, with 8 nucleotides matching TRBD2. Per the germline V gene, CDR1 is SGHTA and CDR2 is FQGNSA. The CDR3 spans 15 residues. Losses at the gene ends were 1 base for V and 3 bases for J; bases not matched to a gene: 5. CDR3: CASSLVVAGNYEQYF. CDR3 DNA: TGTGCCAGCAGCTTAGTGGTAGCGGGGAACTACGAGCAGTACTTC.

This clonotype was seen only a few times. The chain combines TRBV9 with TRBJ2-7, with D perhaps TRBD1 or TRBD2 (5 bases each). Germline CDR1 is SGDLS and CDR2 is YYNGEE. CDR3 length: 15 amino acids. V was pared by 4 bases and J by 0 bases, with 14 bases between. The CDR3 DNA is TGTGCCAGCAGCCAAGGGACGGTCAGCTCCTACGAGCAGTACTTC. It translates to CASSQGTVSSYEQYF. Full variable domain (outside the CDR3, taken from reference TRBV9 and TRBJ2-7): DSGVTQTPKHLITATGQRVTLRCSPRSGDLSVYWYQQSLDQGLQFLIQYYNGEERAKGNILERFSAQQFPDLHSELNLSSLELGDSALYFCASSQGTVSSYEQYFGPGTRLTVT.

The genes are TRBV9 and TRBJ2-1, with D tentatively TRBD1 or TRBD2 (5 bases each). V lost 3 bases, J lost 0 bases, and 13 bases lay in between. Germline values: CDR1 SGDLS, CDR2 YYNGEE. The CDR3 sequence is 16 residues long. This CDR3 reads CASSAHLGDSYNEQFF. DNA for the CDR3: TGTGCCAGCAGCGCCCATTTGGGGGACTCCTACAATGAGCAGTTCTTC.

The table lists this clonotype with a few counts. V and J are TRBV10-3 and TRBJ2-3; 9 bases match TRBD1. The CDR3 consists of 15 residues. Germline V gene sequence: CDR1 ENHRY, CDR2 SYGVKD. With 5 bases clipped from V and 4 bases from J, the junction kept 7 bases outside the gene matches. CDR3 residues: CAISTGGEGADTQYF. DNA for the CDR3: TGTGCCATCAGTACAGGGGGCGAGGGCGCAGATACGCAGTATTTT.

This clonotype was detected many times. CDR3: CASSLNAGNLGGYTF. Written as DNA, the CDR3 is TGTGCCAGCAGTTTAAACGCAGGGAATCTTGGAGGCTACACCTTC. The chain has TRBV28 and TRBJ1-2; D possibly corresponds to TRBD1 (5 bases). CDR3 length equals 15 residues. V was pared by 2 bases and J by 8 bases, with 18 bases between. Germline V gene sequence: CDR1 MDHEN, CDR2 SYDVKM.

The rearrangement joins TRBV20-1 to TRBJ2-5; TRBD1 is a possible D gene (8 bases). The CDR3 spans 14 residues. V was clipped by 3 bases and J by 1 base, with 12 bases between them. Germline V gene data show CDR1 as DFQATT and CDR2 as SNEGSKA (reference sequence). The chain's CDR3 is CSARTGEGQETQYF. The DNA of the CDR3 is TGCAGTGCTAGGACAGGGGAGGGCCAAGAGACCCAGTACTTC.

This clonotype has only a few counts. V usage is TRBV29-1 and J usage is TRBJ1-4; D not resolved. This CDR3 has 12 amino acids. Germline-derived CDR1 and CDR2 are SQVTM and ANQGSEA. V was shortened by 4 bases and J by 7 bases, with 10 bases between the two germline ends. CDR3 sequence (DNA): TGCAGCGTTGGCAGCGCGAGTGAAAAACTGTTTTTT. This sequence encodes CSVGSASEKLFF.

This chain links TRBV6-1 with TRBJ1-2; no definite D call. V lost 6 bases to trimming and J lost 4 bases, with 12 bases between them. The germline CDR1 and CDR2 sequences are MNHNS and SASEGT. The CDR3 runs 13 residues. In nucleotides, the CDR3 is TGTGCCAGCAGCGAGTTTCTGTTCTATGGCTACACCTTC. It codes for CASSEFLFYGYTF.

About this clonotype: An end of the junction does not agree with germline; a read error may underlie this. This chain connects TRBV19 to TRBJ2-7, with 10 bases aligning to TRBD1. The CDR3 runs 14 residues. CDR1 and CDR2 (germline): LNHDA, SQIVND (reference sequence). The CDR3 DNA reads as TGCGCCAGTAGGCCCGGGACAGGGGACGCCGAGCAGTACTTC. Its protein is CASRPGTGDAEQYF.

This clonotype occurred a few times. The chain employs TRBV6-1 and TRBJ1-2; the D gene is possibly TRBD1 (5 bases). Germline V CDR1 and CDR2: MNHNS, SASEGT. The CDR3 runs to 13 residues. The germline V and J ends were trimmed by 3 bases and 6 bases, with 11 bases remaining between them. The CDR3 nucleotides are TGTGCCAGCAGTGAGACAGTTCTTGATGGCTACACCTTC. Its translation is CASSETVLDGYTF.

This rearrangement joins TRBV12-3 or TRBV12-4 to TRBJ1-5, with a weak D call TRBD1 (6 bases). This CDR3 spans 15 amino acids. The V end was cut by 7 bases, the J end by 1 base, with 14 bases between. The CDR3 DNA sequence: TGTGCCAGCAAAACCGGGACACAAAGCAATCAGCCCCAGCATTTT. It specifies CASKTGTQSNQPQHF.

This clonotype was seen repeatedly, ten times or more. The chain recombines TRBV20-1 with TRBJ2-7; 9 nucleotides align to TRBD1. Trimming took 7 bases from V and 0 from J; bases not matched to a gene: 7. This CDR3 region has 14 residues. Germline V gene data show CDR1 as DFQATT and CDR2 as SNEGSKA (reference sequence). The CDR3 sequence is CSGRTGANSYEQYF. The CDR3 coding sequence is TGCAGTGGGAGGACAGGGGCCAACTCCTACGAGCAGTACTTC.

V is TRBV19 and J is TRBJ1-2, with 8 positions matching TRBD1. The germline gives CDR1 LNHDA, CDR2 SQIVND (reference sequence). Germline trimming cut 3 bases from V and 4 bases from J; bases unmatched to any gene: 7. The CDR3 contains 15 residues. The CDR3 DNA reads TGTGCCAGTAGTATCCTGACAGGGGATAGCTATGGCTACACCTTC. The encoded protein is CASSILTGDSYGYTF.

This clonotype was seen more than once but under ten times. The junction shows a germline mismatch at one end, possibly a read error. The chain recombines TRBV12-3 or TRBV12-4 with TRBJ2-4, with D perhaps matching TRBD2 (7 bases). The CDR3 sequence is 15 residues long. The CDR3 nucleotides are TGTGCCAGCAGCTTAGAAGGGGGGGCGGGTGACATTCAGTACTTC. Translation gives CASSLEGGAGDIQYF.

This clonotype was observed a single time. The chain employs TRBV20-1 and TRBJ1-2, with TRBD1 matching over 9 bases. Germline CDR1 reads DFQATT; CDR2 reads SNEGSKA (reference sequence). The CDR3 has 14 residues. Germline trimming cut 6 bases from V and 0 bases from J; bases unmatched to any gene: 5. The CDR3 DNA reads TGCAGTGCGGACCGGACAGGGGCTAACTATGGCTACACCTTC. Protein sequence: CSADRTGANYGYTF.

This clonotype turned up a few times. A junction end diverges from the germline sequence, so it may reflect a read error. The rearrangement links TRBV14 to TRBJ2-1, with TRBD1 identical over 8 bases. CDR1 and CDR2 from the germline V gene are SGHDN and FVKESK. There are 16 residues in the CDR3. The CDR3 nucleotides are TGTGCCAACAGCCTCCACCGGGACAGGTCTTACAATGAGCAGTTCTTC. Its translation is CANSLHRDRSYNEQFF.

The chain combines TRBV4-2 with TRBJ2-7; D gene ambiguous. Trimming stripped 3 bases from V and 3 bases from J, with 9 bases between. In germline, CDR1 is LGHNA, CDR2 YNFKEQ. This CDR3 spans 13 amino acids. CDR3 sequence reads: CASSQSVYYEQYF. CDR3 sequence (DNA): TGTGCCAGCAGCCAGTCAGTATACTACGAGCAGTACTTC.

The rearrangement links TRBV4-1 to TRBJ2-1; TRBD2 aligns across 12 bases. The trim removed 5 bases at V and 4 bases at J, leaving 12 bases unmatched. The germline V gene has CDR1 MGHRA and CDR2 YSYEKL. There are 18 residues in the CDR3. The DNA for the CDR3 is TGCGCCAGCAGCACACCCTGGACTAGCGGGGATCTGTACAATGAGCAGTTCTTC. This encodes CASSTPWTSGDLYNEQFF.

The J gene is TRBJ1-3, the V gene TRBV12-3 or TRBV12-4; 9 positions agree with TRBD1. Trimming cost V 4 bases and J 4 bases; bases outside gene matches: 11. CDR3 length: 17 residues. This chain's CDR3 is CASSWVLQGASGNTIYF. Written as DNA, the CDR3 is TGTGCCAGCAGTTGGGTCTTACAGGGGGCGTCAGGAAACACCATATATTTT.